This T cell receptor (beta chain) was recovered during a study of shared clonotypes between healthy human individuals. General study findings and limits: Naive subsets typically showed greater estimated richness than memory subsets.

From germline, CDR1 is MGHRA and CDR2 YSYEKL. With V trimmed by 4 bases and J by 1 base, 5 bases remained unmatched. The CDR3 length is 16 residues. A remark on this clone: Its matching antigen is unknown.

The protocol was immunoSEQ multiplex PCR, while the TCRdb copy is restricted to in-frame clones and leaves out a portion. The sample contains 1,500,000 or so clones, about 98.5% of which appear only once. This chain connects TRBV4-1 to TRBJ2-7, with 12 bases identical to TRBD2. The clonotype was recovered from a man between 25 and 39 years old in good health. The source material was naive CD4+ T cells sorted from blood. Subset defined: CD45RA+ positively selected. The CDR3 bases are TGCGCCAGCAGCCGGACTAGCGGGACGGCATCCTACGAGCAGTACTTC. It specifies CASSRTSGTASYEQYF.